Listed below are T cell receptor beta chains from one sample, sequenced in a study of response to subunit inactivated influenza vaccine. TCRdb reprocessed the RT-PCR reads with MiXCR, giving one entry per CDR3 protein. The data contain some 850,000 distinct CDR3 sequences, 18% of them singletons. This sample comprised PBMCs from blood, obtained about 5 days after vaccination. Receptors were obtained from a man between 50 and 59 years old who received an inactivated influenza vaccine. CDR3s include the opening cysteine and the closing phenylalanine or tryptophan. The D gene is left open where the match is weak. Some rows have no size entry. The others give once, few or many, or a class for an expanded clone.

TRBJ1-1 | TRBV20-1 | . | . | CSAPGLNTEAFF | TGCAGTGCTCCTGGACTGAACACTGAAGCTTTCTTT
TRBJ2-1 | TRBV28 | TRBD2 | . | CASSPSGRATYNEQFF | TGTGCCAGCAGTCCTAGCGGGAGGGCGACCTACAATGAGCAGTTCTTC
TRBJ2-3 | TRBV10-3 | . | few | CAISVGAGINADTQYF | TGTGCCATCAGTGTCGGGGCCGGAATAAACGCAGATACGCAGTATTTT
TRBJ2-1 | TRBV20-1 | TRBD2 | . | CSARGLAAEQFF | TGCAGTGCTAGAGGACTAGCGGCGGAGCAGTTCTTC
TRBJ2-1 | TRBV6-1 | TRBD1 | . | CASRSWETGGLNEQFF | TGTGCCAGCAGGAGCTGGGAGACAGGGGGTCTGAATGAGCAGTTCTTC
TRBJ2-3 | TRBV7-2 | TRBD2 | few | CASSPVAGVTDTQYF | TGTGCCAGCAGCCCCGTAGCGGGAGTCACAGATACGCAGTATTTT
TRBJ2-7 | TRBV7-6 | . | few | CASSLSVDWDEQYF | TGTGCCAGCAGCTTATCCGTGGATTGGGACGAGCAGTACTTC
TRBJ2-1 | TRBV18 | . | . | CASSPGTDGGNEQFF | TGTGCCAGCTCACCGGGGACGGACGGCGGGAATGAGCAGTTCTTC
TRBJ2-5 | TRBV5-1 | . | . | CASSLGRTVAEETQYF | TGCGCCAGCAGCTTGGGCCGGACCGTCGCGGAAGAGACCCAGTACTTC
TRBJ2-7 | TRBV20-1 | TRBD1 | few | CSAGRDRMPYEQYF | TGCAGTGCTGGCCGGGACAGGATGCCCTACGAGCAGTACTTC
TRBJ1-5 | TRBV6-2/TRBV6-3 | . | . | CASSYSGAGDRNQPQHF | TGTGCCAGCAGTTACTCAGGCGCCGGGGATCGGAATCAGCCCCAGCATTTT
TRBJ2-1 | TRBV12-3/TRBV12-4 | TRBD1 | few | CASRLGWGRGHYNEQFF | TGTGCCAGCCGCTTAGGGTGGGGCAGGGGGCACTACAATGAGCAGTTCTTC
TRBJ2-1 | TRBV25-1 | . | few | CASSEVDRTGVEQFF | TGTGCCAGCAGTGAGGTGGACAGGACGGGGGTAGAGCAGTTCTTC
TRBJ2-3 | TRBV11-2 | . | few | CASSLTGGPPTDTQYF | TGTGCCAGCAGCTTGACGGGGGGCCCCCCCACAGATACGCAGTATTTT
TRBJ2-2 | TRBV6-5 | TRBD2 | . | CASSYSASGNANTGELFF | TGTGCCAGCAGTTACTCGGCTAGCGGAAACGCGAACACCGGGGAGCTGTTTTTT
TRBJ2-2 | TRBV10-3 | TRBD1 | . | CAISESRPGQGRTGELFF | TGTGCCATCAGTGAGTCCAGGCCTGGACAGGGCCGTACCGGGGAGCTGTTTTTT
TRBJ1-1 | TRBV4-3 | . | few | CASSRMIGTENTEAFF | TGCGCCAGCAGCCGGATGATTGGGACTGAGAACACTGAAGCTTTCTTT
TRBJ2-2 | TRBV10-3 | TRBD1 | . | CATGTGGHGELFF | TGTGCCACCGGGACAGGGGGCCACGGGGAGCTGTTTTTT
TRBJ1-4 | TRBV15 | TRBD1 | few | CATSIYTGVGANEKLFF | TGTGCCACCAGCATCTACACAGGGGTAGGCGCTAATGAAAAACTGTTTTTT
TRBJ2-7 | TRBV28 | . | few | CASSPSWVTYEQYF | TGTGCCAGCAGTCCTTCGTGGGTAACCTACGAGCAGTACTTC
TRBJ2-1 | TRBV6-2/TRBV6-3 | . | many | CASTRQGFRLFF | TGTGCCAGCACCCGCCAGGGTTTTAGGCTGTTCTTC
TRBJ2-1 | TRBV5-8 | TRBD2 | . | CASSLRGAGVINEQFF | TGTGCCAGCAGCTTACGCGGGGCGGGAGTTATTAATGAGCAGTTCTTC
TRBJ2-1 | TRBV5-1 | TRBD2 | many | CASSSQRGNEQFF | TGCGCCAGCAGCTCACAGCGGGGCAATGAGCAGTTCTTC
TRBJ2-7 | TRBV4-1 | TRBD1 | once | CASSPRDRSLTYEQYF | TGCGCCAGCAGCCCCCGGGACAGAAGTTTAACCTACGAGCAGTACTTC
TRBJ2-7 | TRBV10-3 | . | few | CAISRGPDSYEQYF | TGTGCCATCAGCAGAGGGCCAGACTCCTACGAGCAGTACTTC
TRBJ1-1 | TRBV5-1 | . | many | CASSLGGFGSTEAFF | TGCGCCAGCAGCCTAGGGGGTTTTGGGAGCACTGAAGCTTTCTTT
TRBJ2-7 | TRBV5-5 | . | many | CASSLLGMGYEQYF | TGTGCCAGCAGCTTGCTAGGGATGGGCTACGAGCAGTACTTC
TRBJ1-6 | TRBV5-1 | . | few | CASSLAGFSPLHF | TGCGCCAGCAGCTTGGCAGGTTTTTCACCCCTCCACTTT
TRBJ2-2 | TRBV5-1 | TRBD1 | few | CASSYLGTGDMWELFF | TGCGCCAGCAGTTACTTGGGGACAGGTGACATGTGGGAGCTGTTTTTT
TRBJ2-5 | TRBV4-3 | . | few | CASSQEVWETQYF | TGCGCCAGCAGCCAAGAAGTTTGGGAGACCCAGTACTTC
TRBJ2-3 | TRBV5-1 | . | . | CASSLDAGRDTQYF | TGCGCCAGCAGCTTGGACGCAGGGAGAGATACGCAGTATTTT
TRBJ2-7 | TRBV25-1 | TRBD2 | few | CASSKSPGLASYEQYF | TGTGCCAGCAGCAAATCTCCGGGACTAGCATCCTACGAGCAGTACTTC
TRBJ2-5 | TRBV5-6 | . | . | CASSLAITGGETQYF | TGTGCCAGCAGCTTGGCTATCACAGGAGGGGAGACCCAGTACTTC
TRBJ1-3 | TRBV5-1 | TRBD1 | . | CASSGGTGRNTIYF | TGCGCCAGCAGCGGTGGGACAGGGAGAAACACCATATATTTT
TRBJ2-5 | TRBV12-3/TRBV12-4 | . | many | CASSAGPETQYF | TGTGCCAGCAGTGCCGGGCCCGAGACCCAGTACTTC
TRBJ2-5 | TRBV7-2 | TRBD1 | . | CASSPIGQGAYRETQYF | TGTGCCAGCAGCCCGATCGGACAGGGGGCTTATCGAGAGACCCAGTACTTC
TRBJ2-3 | TRBV20-1 | TRBD2 | many | CSGPEWGGVIDTQYF | TGCAGTGGACCCGAGTGGGGGGGGGTAATAGATACGCAGTATTTT
TRBJ2-2 | TRBV29-1 | TRBD1 | few | CSVGRQGAPGGELFF | TGCAGCGTCGGTCGTCAGGGGGCGCCTGGCGGGGAGCTGTTTTTT
TRBJ2-1 | TRBV5-1 | . | many | CASSLAAVSSYNEQFF | TGCGCCAGCAGCTTGGCGGCGGTGAGCTCCTACAATGAGCAGTTCTTC
TRBJ2-1 | TRBV12-3/TRBV12-4 | TRBD1 | . | CASSPRQGLDNEQFF | TGTGCCAGCAGCCCTCGACAGGGCCTAGACAATGAGCAGTTCTTC
TRBJ2-3 | TRBV6-2/TRBV6-3 | . | many | CASSYPDTQYF | TGTGCCAGCAGTTATCCAGATACGCAGTATTTT
TRBJ1-2 | TRBV27 | . | few | CASSLGGSRGYTF | TGTGCCAGCAGTTTAGGGGGTTCTCGAGGCTACACCTTC
TRBJ1-6 | TRBV20-1 | TRBD1 | few | CSATGQGGFDSPLHF | TGCAGTGCTACGGGTCAGGGGGGATTTGATTCACCCCTCCACTTT
TRBJ2-7 | TRBV20-1 | TRBD2 | . | CSARAPGLAGYYEQYF | TGCAGTGCTAGAGCCCCTGGACTAGCGGGATACTACGAGCAGTACTTC
TRBJ1-6 | TRBV25-1 | TRBD1 | . | CASSDRGNSPLHF | TGTGCCAGCAGTGACAGGGGGAATTCACCCCTCCACTTT
TRBJ2-1 | TRBV15 | TRBD2 | . | CATSPDLAGVRNEQFF | TGTGCCACCAGCCCCGACTTAGCGGGAGTCAGAAATGAGCAGTTCTTC
TRBJ2-2 | TRBV12-3/TRBV12-4 | . | few | CASSLGRVAGELFF | TGTGCCAGCAGTTTGGGCAGGGTGGCCGGGGAGCTGTTTTTT
TRBJ2-2 | TRBV28 | TRBD2 | . | CASSLILAGSVTGELFF | TGTGCCAGCAGTTTAATCCTAGCGGGGTCTGTAACCGGGGAGCTGTTTTTT
TRBJ2-5 | TRBV5-1 | . | . | CASSLHREETQYF | TGCGCCAGCAGCTTGCACAGGGAAGAGACCCAGTACTTC
TRBJ2-1 | TRBV5-6 | TRBD2 | . | CASRRSGRAVEQFF | TGTGCCAGCAGGCGAAGCGGGAGGGCCGTGGAGCAGTTCTTC
TRBJ2-7 | TRBV10-1 | . | . | CASSAKTVQYF | TGCGCCAGCAGTGCTAAAACGGTGCAGTACTTC
TRBJ2-6 | TRBV12-3/TRBV12-4 | TRBD2 | many | CASSSGLAGANVLTF | TGTGCCAGCAGTTCGGGACTAGCCGGGGCCAACGTCCTGACTTTC
TRBJ2-7 | TRBV29-1 | . | many | CSVTPQGRSYEQYF | TGCAGCGTCACCCCGCAGGGTAGGTCCTACGAGCAGTACTTC
TRBJ1-2 | TRBV27 | . | . | CASSRTVTARGYTF | TGTGCCAGCAGTAGGACAGTAACGGCCCGTGGCTACACCTTC